The 27 T cell receptor beta chains in this list originate from one sample, sequenced in a study of blood T cells in healthy people across ages. The second PCR ran about 6 to 12 cycles with a sample-barcoded 5' primer and J-beta primers. A single record per CDR3 protein comes from TCRdb applying MiXCR to the 5' RACE reads. The table lists 750,000 to 950,000 distinct CDR3 sequences, roughly 50% of them singletons. Sequenced: blood. Receptors originate from a man older than 75 in good health.

This clonotype appeared a few times. The chain recombines TRBV6-5 with TRBJ2-4; TRBD1 matches at 8 bases. This CDR3 has 16 residues. V was pared by 5 bases and J by 3 bases, with 9 bases of the junction left unmatched. Germline V gene lookup returns CDR1 MNHEY and CDR2 SVGAGI. The CDR3 loop is CASSLGQGLVKNIQYF. CDR3 nucleotide sequence: TGTGCCAGCAGTCTAGGACAGGGTCTGGTCAAAAACATTCAGTACTTC.

This clonotype occurred a few times. The chain employs TRBV20-1 and TRBJ2-7; the D gene is possibly TRBD1 (9 bases). The V end was cut by 5 bases, the J end by 6 bases, with 23 bases between. Germline CDR1 is DFQATT and CDR2 is SNEGSKA (reference sequence). This CDR3 region has 15 residues. CDR3 in amino acids: CSAPGGGQGSGEQYF. The CDR3 DNA reads TGCAGTGCTCCGGGGGGGGGACAGGGTTCCGGCGAGCAGTACTTC.

The chain joins TRBV4-2 to TRBJ2-3; D is uncertain. From germline, CDR1 is LGHNA and CDR2 YNFKEQ. V lost 5 bases and J 0 bases, leaving 12 bases between the germline ends. The CDR3 contains 15 residues. Here the CDR3 reads CASSSQPVSTDTQYF. Here the CDR3 DNA reads TGTGCCAGCAGCTCACAGCCGGTGAGCACAGATACGCAGTATTTT.

The V and J genes are TRBV5-6 and TRBJ2-1; tentatively, D is TRBD2 (6 bases). The CDR3 is 15 residues long. Germline CDR1 and CDR2: SGHDT and YYEEEE. Trimming pared 2 bases from V and 9 bases from J, leaving 18 bases between. The CDR3 loop reads CASSFPGVRIFEQFF. CDR3 in DNA: TGTGCCAGCAGCTTTCCGGGGGTCCGGATTTTTGAGCAGTTCTTC.

The DNA for the CDR3 is TGCAGTGCTAGAGATGGGTCCAAAGCCCCCTACGAGCAGTACTTC. Translation gives CSARDGSKAPYEQYF. This chain uses TRBV20-1 with TRBJ2-7; D remains unclear. V lost 0 bases, J lost 2 bases, and 14 bases lay in between. This CDR3 spans 15 amino acids. Per the germline V gene, CDR1 is DFQATT and CDR2 is SNEGSKA (reference sequence).

The chain combines TRBV15 with TRBJ2-5; D not resolved. Matching the DNA end better, TRBJ2-7 makes the J call doubtful. The CDR3 runs to 13 residues. CDR1 and CDR2 from the germline V gene are LNHNV and YYDKDF (reference sequence). The CDR3 region is CATSSDLKVEQYF. For the CDR3, the DNA is TGTGCCACCAGCAGCGATTTGAAAGTCGAGCAGTACTTC.

This clonotype has just a few counts. The rearrangement joins TRBV20-1 to TRBJ1-1; TRBD1 is a possible D gene (5 bases). CDR3 length: 12 amino acids. Germline V CDR1 and CDR2: DFQATT, SNEGSKA (reference sequence). V gave up 4 bases and J gave up 0 bases, with 6 bases separating them. The CDR3 sequence is CSATRVNTEAFF. CDR3 DNA sequence: TGCAGTGCTACCAGGGTGAACACTGAAGCTTTCTTT.

The CDR3 region has the DNA TGTGCCAGCAGCTTCCCGGGGCGTCTTACCGAAGCTTTCTTT. Translated: CASSFPGRLTEAFF. The chain is built from TRBV7-2 and TRBJ1-1; a possible D gene is TRBD1 (5 bases). This CDR3 region has 14 residues. V lost 3 bases to trimming and J lost 8 bases, with 16 bases between them. Germline V gene data show CDR1 as SGHTA and CDR2 as FQGNSA. The variable domain in full, completed from reference TRBV7-2 and TRBJ1-1, reads GAGVSQSPSNKVTEKGKDVELRCDPISGHTALYWYRQSLGQGLEFLIYFQGNSAPDKSGLPSDRFSAERTGGSVSTLTIQRTQQEDSAVYLCASSFPGRLTEAFFGQGTRLTVV.

This chain links TRBV20-1 with TRBJ1-2; D not certain. CDR1 and CDR2 (germline): DFQATT, SNEGSKA (reference sequence). The CDR3 length is 13 residues. V lost 0 bases and J lost 4, with 9 bases in between. CDR3 in amino acids: CSAREVWGYGYTF. CDR3 bases: TGCAGTGCTAGAGAGGTTTGGGGCTATGGCTACACCTTC.

This clonotype was seen only a few times. The rearrangement uses TRBV5-1 and TRBJ1-4; D possibly corresponds to TRBD1 (6 bases). There are 16 residues in the CDR3. V lost 4 bases and J 7 bases, leaving 20 bases between the germline ends. Germline-derived CDR1 and CDR2 are SGHRS and YFSETQ. CDR3 sequence: CASSPGGAVSREKLFF. The DNA of the CDR3 is TGCGCCAGCAGCCCCGGGGGGGCAGTCTCTCGTGAAAAACTGTTTTTT.

Only a few counts were recorded for this clonotype. The chain links TRBV7-2 to TRBJ2-1; TRBD1 might be the D (6 bases). Germline CDR1 is SGHTA and CDR2 is FQGNSA. The CDR3 sequence is 15 residues long. Trimming removed 1 base from V and 4 bases from J, with 11 bases in between. The CDR3 region is CASSLDADSYNEQFF. As DNA, the CDR3 is TGTGCCAGCAGCTTAGACGCGGACAGTTACAATGAGCAGTTCTTC. Based on the CDR3 plus reference TRBV7-2 and TRBJ2-1, the full variable domain is GAGVSQSPSNKVTEKGKDVELRCDPISGHTALYWYRQSLGQGLEFLIYFQGNSAPDKSGLPSDRFSAERTGGSVSTLTIQRTQQEDSAVYLCASSLDADSYNEQFFGPGTRLTVL.

The V call is TRBV4-1, the J call TRBJ2-3; 13 nucleotides align to TRBD2. Germline loops: CDR1 MGHRA, CDR2 YSYEKL. J gave up 14 bases and V 3 bases, and 17 bases lay outside the gene matches. This CDR3 spans 17 amino acids. The CDR3 DNA is TGCGCCAGCAGCCAGCCTACTAGCGGGAGGGCCCTCGGATACGCGTATTTT. Translation: CASSQPTSGRALGYAYF.

The chain carries TRBV4-2 and TRBJ1-2; maybe TRBD1 (6 bases). The CDR3 has 15 residues. Looked up from germline, CDR1 is LGHNA and CDR2 is YNFKEQ. Deletions cut 2 bases from V and 5 bases from J, with 15 bases between. The CDR3 loop is CASSQQPTGEYGYTF. The CDR3 DNA reads TGTGCCAGCAGCCAACAACCGACAGGCGAGTATGGCTACACCTTC.

J is TRBJ2-1 and V is TRBV6-5; D is perhaps TRBD2 (6 bases). The CDR3 contains 14 residues. Germline-derived CDR1 and CDR2 are MNHEY and SVGAGI. The V end was cut by 6 bases, the J end by 7 bases, with 16 bases between. CDR3 sequence reads: CASRESSGLNEQFF. The CDR3 region has the DNA TGTGCCAGCAGGGAGAGTAGCGGCTTAAATGAGCAGTTCTTC.

As to this clonotype: Mismatch with germline at one junction end may stem from a read error. The chain couples TRBV7-2 to TRBJ2-3; the D is unclear. This CDR3 is 14 amino acids long. Germline V lookup: CDR1 SGHTA, CDR2 FQGNSA. The CDR3 DNA reads TGTGCCGGCAGCTTAGTAGCATACACAGATACGCAGTATTTT. Its translation is CAGSLVAYTDTQYF. Drawing the rest from reference TRBV7-2 and TRBJ2-3, the complete variable domain is GAGVSQSPSNKVTEKGKDVELRCDPISGHTALYWYRQSLGQGLEFLIYFQGNSAPDKSGLPSDRFSAERTGGSVSTLTIQRTQQEDSAVYLCAGSLVAYTDTQYFGPGTRLTVL.

This clonotype has more than one count but fewer than ten. The J gene is TRBJ2-5, the V gene TRBV5-1, with 9 bases identical to TRBD1. The CDR3 has 15 residues. Unmatched junction bases numbered 6, after V lost 4 bases and J lost 2 bases. CDR1 is SGHRS, CDR2 YFSETQ, per germline. CDR3 nucleotide sequence: TGCGCCAGCAGCACCCGACAGGGGGGACAAGAGACCCAGTACTTC. Translation: CASSTRQGGQETQYF.

The chain uses TRBV7-9 and TRBJ2-3; D assignment may be TRBD1 or TRBD2 (6 bases each). Germline CDR1 reads SEHNR; CDR2 reads FQNEAQ (reference sequence). The CDR3 totals 15 residues. Trimming took off 7 bases at V and 1 base at J, with 15 bases between the two ends. CDR3 nucleotides: TGTGCCAGCATCCTTTGGGGGGCTGGCACAGATACGCAGTATTTT. The encoded protein is CASILWGAGTDTQYF.

This clonotype was seen a handful of times. This chain links TRBV5-1 with TRBJ1-4; D is possibly TRBD1 (5 bases). V lost 6 bases, J lost 5 bases, and 17 bases lay in between. The CDR3 runs to 15 residues. Germline CDR1 is SGHRS and CDR2 is YFSETQ. CDR3 sequence (DNA): TGCGCCAGCACCAGGCAGGGCGGGCCCAATGAAAAACTGTTTTTT. It yields the protein CASTRQGGPNEKLFF.

This chain links TRBV27 with TRBJ2-1; no reliable D call. This CDR3 spans 14 amino acids. CDR1 and CDR2 from the germline V gene are MNHEY and SMNVEV (reference sequence). V was clipped by 3 bases and J by 2 bases, with 8 bases between them. The CDR3 protein is CASSLAPAYNEQFF. CDR3 DNA sequence: TGTGCCAGCAGTTTGGCTCCCGCCTACAATGAGCAGTTCTTC.

The chain links TRBV3-1 to TRBJ2-3, with 10 bases matching TRBD2. Germline CDR1 LGHDT, CDR2 YNNKEL (reference sequence). V trimming: 4 bases; J trimming: 2 bases; junction bases outside the gene matches: 9. The CDR3 has 17 residues. The CDR3 reads CASSPRALAGITDTQYF. CDR3 coding DNA: TGTGCCAGCAGCCCTAGGGCACTAGCGGGAATCACAGATACGCAGTATTTT.

This clonotype was seen only a few times. V and J are TRBV7-9 and TRBJ2-3; D call uncertain. This CDR3 has 17 amino acids. Germline-derived CDR1 and CDR2 are SEHNR and FQNEAQ (reference sequence). The V gene lost 4 bases and the J gene lost 4 bases, with 21 bases spanning the gap. The CDR3 region is CASSSPQAGQVADTQYF. The CDR3 DNA sequence: TGTGCCAGCAGCTCTCCTCAGGCCGGTCAGGTGGCAGATACGCAGTATTTT.

J is TRBJ2-7 and V is TRBV27; tentatively, D is TRBD2 (5 bases). Per germline, CDR1 MNHEY and CDR2 SMNVEV (reference sequence). Trimming took 8 bases from V and 3 from J, leaving 20 bases between them. The CDR3 is made up of 15 amino acids. CDR3 nucleotides: TGTGCCAGCCGTTGGAGCGGTGAGTCCCTCTACGAGCAGTACTTC. This sequence encodes CASRWSGESLYEQYF.

The chain is built from TRBV10-2 and TRBJ2-7; D not resolved. The better agreement between TRBJ2-4 and the DNA end casts doubt on the J call. Looked up from germline, CDR1 is WSHSY and CDR2 is SAAADI. The CDR3 extends over 11 amino acids. The DNA for the CDR3 is TGCGCCAGCATCGGCCTAAACATTCAGTACTTC. It codes for CASIGLNIQYF.

The J gene is TRBJ2-3, the V gene TRBV29-1; D is uncertain. V was trimmed by 4 bases and J by 6 bases, leaving 20 bases between them. This CDR3 contains 15 residues. Germline V gene lookup returns CDR1 SQVTM and CDR2 ANQGSEA. The CDR3 region has the DNA TGCAGCGTTGCCCTGTCGCGGAGCCGAAGGGATACGCAGTATTTT. Its protein product is CSVALSRSRRDTQYF.

Only a few counts were recorded for this clonotype. The chain is built from TRBV20-1 and TRBJ2-7, with TRBD2 identical over 14 bases. CDR1 DFQATT and CDR2 SNEGSKA come from the germline V gene (reference sequence). The CDR3 totals 15 residues. CDR3 bases: TGCAGCGGGGGACTAGCGGGAGATAGCTCCTACGAGCAGTACTTC. It yields the protein CSGGLAGDSSYEQYF.

The gene calls are TRBV5-5 and TRBJ2-2, with TRBD2 identical over 9 bases. V lost 2 bases to trimming and J lost 6 bases; unmatched junction nucleotides: 11. In germline, CDR1 is SGHKS, CDR2 YYEKEE (reference sequence). There are 17 residues in the CDR3. The CDR3 protein is CASSFIIMSGRSGELFF. CDR3 sequence (DNA): TGTGCCAGCAGCTTTATAATCATGAGCGGGAGGTCCGGGGAGCTGTTTTTT.

V and J are TRBV2 and TRBJ2-5, with D perhaps TRBD2 (6 bases). The germline CDR1 and CDR2 sequences are SNHLY and FYNNEI. CDR3 size: 13 residues. Between the trimmed V and J ends, which lost 6 bases and 4 bases, there was a span of 12 bases. CDR3 amino acids: CASSSDYTETQYF. CDR3 in DNA: TGTGCCAGCAGCTCGGACTATACAGAGACCCAGTACTTC.